Listed below are T cell receptor beta chains from one sample, sequenced in a study of sequential checkpoint blockade in melanoma. Clones were sequenced by immunoSEQ multiplex PCR, and TCRdb holds only the in-frame ones, with some missing. Altogether over 9,500 clones are present, less than 75% being singletons, with the ten largest covering 22%. Sequences were derived from CD8+ T cells sorted from blood (inferred from file names), sampled from a patient given nivolumab and ipilimumab in sequence. Receptors originate from a human donor with melanoma. CDR3s include the opening cysteine and the closing phenylalanine or tryptophan. The D gene is left open where the match is weak. Clone size is shown for a subset of rows, as once, few, many or a class of expanded clone.

DNA: TGTGCCAGCAGCGCAGATCGCAGCGAGCAGTACTTC
CDR3: CASSADRSEQYF
D: -
J: TRBJ2-7
V: TRBV2
size: few

DNA: TGTGCCAGCAGCACCCGCTTTTTGACAGAGAACTATGGCTACACCTTC
CDR3: CASSTRFLTENYGYTF
D: -
J: TRBJ1-2
V: TRBV7-2
size: -

DNA: TGTGCCAGCAGGGATAGCGGGCTGAACACCGGGGAGCTGTTTTTT
CDR3: CASRDSGLNTGELFF
D: TRBD2
J: TRBJ2-2
V: TRBV2
size: -

DNA: TGTGCCAGCAGCTTGACAGTTAGCAATCAGCCCCAGCATTTT
CDR3: CASSLTVSNQPQHF
D: -
J: TRBJ1-5
V: TRBV5-6
size: -

DNA: TGTGCCAGTAGTCGGACTAGCGGGGCAGATACGCAGTATTTT
CDR3: CASSRTSGADTQYF
D: TRBD2
J: TRBJ2-3
V: TRBV7-3
size: -

DNA: TGCGCCAGCAGCCAAGATCCGGGACAGGTGAACACTGAAGCTTTCTTT
CDR3: CASSQDPGQVNTEAFF
D: TRBD1
J: TRBJ1-1
V: TRBV4-1
size: -

DNA: TGTGCCAGCAGCCCTCAGGGAAGCGTTACCGACGAGCAGTACTTC
CDR3: CASSPQGSVTDEQYF
D: -
J: TRBJ2-7
V: TRBV7-2
size: -

DNA: TGTGCCAGCTCACCAGACAGGGCAGGAGGCGAAAAACTGTTTTTT
CDR3: CASSPDRAGGEKLFF
D: TRBD1
J: TRBJ1-4
V: TRBV18
size: few

DNA: TGTGCCAGCAGCTTAAGTGGGAGGGGAGACGAGGGCTACACCTTC
CDR3: CASSLSGRGDEGYTF
D: -
J: TRBJ1-2
V: TRBV7-8
size: -

DNA: TGTGCCAGCAGCTTAGCTCGGAATGAGCAGTTCTTC
CDR3: CASSLARNEQFF
D: -
J: TRBJ2-1
V: TRBV7-9
size: -

DNA: TGTGCCAGCAGCGTAGAGACGGCTGCGGCCTACGAGCAGTACTTC
CDR3: CASSVETAAAYEQYF
D: -
J: TRBJ2-7
V: TRBV9
size: few

DNA: TGTGCCAGTAGTGGACATCTCTACGAGCAGTACTTC
CDR3: CASSGHLYEQYF
D: -
J: TRBJ2-7
V: TRBV19
size: -

DNA: TGTGCCAGCAGTTATACTAGCGGGAGGACTAATGAGCAGTTCTTC
CDR3: CASSYTSGRTNEQFF
D: TRBD2
J: TRBJ2-1
V: TRBV2
size: -

DNA: TGTGCTAGTGGTTTAGCCCCTAGCGGGCACTCCTACGAGCAGTACTTC
CDR3: CASGLAPSGHSYEQYF
D: TRBD2
J: TRBJ2-7
V: TRBV12-5
size: -

DNA: TGTGCCAGCTCACCACCGGTGACAGGAGATTCCTCTGGAAACACCATATATTTT
CDR3: CASSPPVTGDSSGNTIYF
D: -
J: TRBJ1-3
V: TRBV18
size: few

DNA: TGCAGCGCCCGGACAGGGAGGGGAGATACGCAGTATTTT
CDR3: CSARTGRGDTQYF
D: -
J: TRBJ2-3
V: TRBV29-1
size: -